This TCR beta chain is drawn from a study of CD8+ T cells in alopecia areata. The treatment is: oral pan-JAK inhibitor, 5-10 mg twice daily. PBMCs, the starting material, were the source of sorted CD4+ and CD8+ T cells. Sequencing templates came from extracted RNA that was reverse transcribed into cDNA. Here immunoSEQ multiplex PCR was the method, and the copy in TCRdb shows in-frame clones only, minus some. The data contain about 250,000 clones, 60% of them singletons. Deletions cut 0 bases from V and 0 bases from J, with 12 bases between. Germline CDR1 reads SGHTA; CDR2 reads FQGTGA. This CDR3 has 17 amino acids. Regarding this clone: The target antigen is unknown.

Findings of the study overall: Affected scalp, especially in alopecia totalis/universalis, had a higher clonality than normal scalp did. Tofacitinib significantly reduced both scalp clonality and expanded CD8+ clones among the top 100.

V is TRBV7-3 and J is TRBJ2-4, with D hard to call. The source of this sequence is a human donor with alopecia areata. Sequenced here: CD4+ T cells sorted from blood, sampled around week 54, from a patient treated with tofacitinib. The CDR3 DNA sequence: TGTGCCAGCAGCTTAACGGGTGGGAATCTAGCCAAAAACATTCAGTACTTC. Protein product: CASSLTGGNLAKNIQYF.